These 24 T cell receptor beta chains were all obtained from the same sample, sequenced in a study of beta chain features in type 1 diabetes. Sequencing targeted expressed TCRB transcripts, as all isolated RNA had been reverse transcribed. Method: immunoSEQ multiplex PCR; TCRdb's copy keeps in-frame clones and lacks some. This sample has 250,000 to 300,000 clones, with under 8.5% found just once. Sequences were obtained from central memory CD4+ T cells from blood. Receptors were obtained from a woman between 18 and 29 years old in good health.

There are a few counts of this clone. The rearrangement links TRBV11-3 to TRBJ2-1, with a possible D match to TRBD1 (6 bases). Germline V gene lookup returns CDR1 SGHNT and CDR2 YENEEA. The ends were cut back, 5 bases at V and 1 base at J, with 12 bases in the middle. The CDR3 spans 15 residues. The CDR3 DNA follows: TGTGCCAGCAGCCCTGGGGGCTATTCCTACAATGAGCAGTTCTTC. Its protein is CASSPGGYSYNEQFF.

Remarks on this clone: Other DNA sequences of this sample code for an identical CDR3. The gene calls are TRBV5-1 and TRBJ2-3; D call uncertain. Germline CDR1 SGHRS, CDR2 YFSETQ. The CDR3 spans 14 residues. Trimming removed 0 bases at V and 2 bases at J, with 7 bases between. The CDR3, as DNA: TGCGCCAGCAGCTTGGGATCCTACACAGATACGCAGTATTTT. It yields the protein CASSLGSYTDTQYF.

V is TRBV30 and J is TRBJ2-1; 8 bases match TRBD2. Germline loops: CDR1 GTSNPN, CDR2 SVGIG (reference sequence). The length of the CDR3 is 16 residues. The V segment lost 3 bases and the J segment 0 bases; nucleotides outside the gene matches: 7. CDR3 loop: CAWRGVSGSSYNEQFF. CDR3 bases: TGTGCCTGGAGAGGGGTAAGCGGGAGCTCCTACAATGAGCAGTTCTTC.

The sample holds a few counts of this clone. The CDR3 nucleotides are TGTGCCAGCAGCCGCCGGGACAGGGATTCTGAAGCTTTCTTT. Encoded protein: CASSRRDRDSEAFF. The chain is built from TRBV5-4 and TRBJ1-1, with TRBD1 matching 9 bases. J gave up 6 bases and V 4 bases, and 7 bases lay outside the gene matches. The germline CDR1 and CDR2 sequences are SGHNT and YYREEE (reference sequence). The CDR3 is made up of 14 amino acids.

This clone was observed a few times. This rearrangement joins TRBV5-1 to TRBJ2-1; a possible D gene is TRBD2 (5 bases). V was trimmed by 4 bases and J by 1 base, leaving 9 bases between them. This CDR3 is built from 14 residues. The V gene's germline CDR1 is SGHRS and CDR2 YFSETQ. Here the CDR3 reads CASSSGPSYNEQFF. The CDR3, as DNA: TGCGCCAGCAGCAGCGGCCCTTCCTACAATGAGCAGTTCTTC. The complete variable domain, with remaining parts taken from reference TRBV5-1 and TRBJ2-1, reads KAGVTQTPRYLIKTRGQQVTLSCSPISGHRSVSWYQQTPGQGLQFLFEYFSETQRNKGNFPGRFSGRQFSNSRSEMNVSTLELGDSALYLCASSSGPSYNEQFFGPGTRLTVL.

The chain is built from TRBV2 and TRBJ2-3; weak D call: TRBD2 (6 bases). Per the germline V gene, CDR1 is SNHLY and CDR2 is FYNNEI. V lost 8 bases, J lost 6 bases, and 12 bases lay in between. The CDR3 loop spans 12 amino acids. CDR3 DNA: TGTGCCAGCTCTGGGGCGGGGGATACGCAGTATTTT. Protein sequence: CASSGAGDTQYF.

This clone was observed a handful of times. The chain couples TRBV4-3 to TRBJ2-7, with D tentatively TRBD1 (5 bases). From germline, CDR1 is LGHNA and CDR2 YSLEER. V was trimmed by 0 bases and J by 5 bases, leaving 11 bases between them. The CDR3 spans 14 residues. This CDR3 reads CASSQDQRGHEQYF. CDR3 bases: TGCGCCAGCAGCCAAGATCAAAGGGGCCACGAGCAGTACTTC.

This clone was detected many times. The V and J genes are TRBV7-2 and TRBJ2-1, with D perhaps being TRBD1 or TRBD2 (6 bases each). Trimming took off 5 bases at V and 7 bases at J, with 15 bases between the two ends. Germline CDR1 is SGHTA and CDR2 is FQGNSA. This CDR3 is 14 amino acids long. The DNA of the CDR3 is TGTGCCAGCAGCCTAGTTGGAGGGGGGAATGAGCAGTTCTTC. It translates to CASSLVGGGNEQFF. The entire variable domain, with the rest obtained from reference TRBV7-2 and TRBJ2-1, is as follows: GAGVSQSPSNKVTEKGKDVELRCDPISGHTALYWYRQSLGQGLEFLIYFQGNSAPDKSGLPSDRFSAERTGGSVSTLTIQRTQQEDSAVYLCASSLVGGGNEQFFGPGTRLTVL.

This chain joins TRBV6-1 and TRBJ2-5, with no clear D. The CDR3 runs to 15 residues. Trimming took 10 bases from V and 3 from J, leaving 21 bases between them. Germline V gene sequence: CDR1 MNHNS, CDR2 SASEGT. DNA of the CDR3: TGTGCCAACCTTCGGTCTAACAGTCGAGAAGAGACCCAGTACTTC. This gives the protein CANLRSNSREETQYF.

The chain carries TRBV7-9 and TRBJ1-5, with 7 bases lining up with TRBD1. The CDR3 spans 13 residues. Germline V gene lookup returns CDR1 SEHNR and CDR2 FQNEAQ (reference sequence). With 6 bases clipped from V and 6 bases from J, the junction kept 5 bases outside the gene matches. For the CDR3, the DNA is TGTGCCAGCAGGACAGGGTGGGGTCAGCCCCAGCATTTT. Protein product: CASRTGWGQPQHF.

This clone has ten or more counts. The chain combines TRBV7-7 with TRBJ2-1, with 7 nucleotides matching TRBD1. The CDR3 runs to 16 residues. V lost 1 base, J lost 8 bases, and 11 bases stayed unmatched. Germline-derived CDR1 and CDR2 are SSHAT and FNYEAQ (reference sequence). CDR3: CASSLEPGGRSYEQFF. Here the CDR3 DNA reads TGTGCCAGCAGCTTAGAACCAGGGGGTAGGAGTTATGAGCAGTTCTTC.

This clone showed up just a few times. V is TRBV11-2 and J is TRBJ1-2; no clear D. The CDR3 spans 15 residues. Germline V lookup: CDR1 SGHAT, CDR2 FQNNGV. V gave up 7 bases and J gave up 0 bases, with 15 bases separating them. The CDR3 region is CASMLMPGPNYGYTF. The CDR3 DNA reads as TGTGCCAGCATGTTGATGCCGGGTCCTAACTATGGCTACACCTTC.

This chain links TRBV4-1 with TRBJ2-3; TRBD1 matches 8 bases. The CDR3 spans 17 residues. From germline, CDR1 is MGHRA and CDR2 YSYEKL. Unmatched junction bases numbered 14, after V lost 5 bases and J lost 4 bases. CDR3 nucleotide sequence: TGCGCCAGCAGCGGCGTTATTCGTGGGACAGGATCAGATACGCAGTATTTT. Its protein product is CASSGVIRGTGSDTQYF.

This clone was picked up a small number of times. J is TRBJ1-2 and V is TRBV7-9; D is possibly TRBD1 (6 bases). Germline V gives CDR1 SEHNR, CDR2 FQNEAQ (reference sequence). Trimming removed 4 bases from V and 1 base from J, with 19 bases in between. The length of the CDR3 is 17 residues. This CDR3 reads CASSSTMDRGVNYGYTF. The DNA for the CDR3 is TGTGCCAGCAGCTCGACGATGGACAGAGGGGTTAACTATGGCTACACCTTC. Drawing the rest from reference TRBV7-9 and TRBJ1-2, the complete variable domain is DTGVSQNPRHKITKRGQNVTFRCDPISEHNRLYWYRQTLGQGPEFLTYFQNEAQLEKSRLLSDRFSAERPKGSFSTLEIQRTEQGDSAMYLCASSSTMDRGVNYGYTFGSGTRLTVV.

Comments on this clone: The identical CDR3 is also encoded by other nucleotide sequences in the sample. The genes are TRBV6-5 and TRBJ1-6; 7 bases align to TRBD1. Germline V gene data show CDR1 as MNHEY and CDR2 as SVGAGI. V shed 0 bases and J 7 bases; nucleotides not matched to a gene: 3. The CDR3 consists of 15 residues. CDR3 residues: CASSYSGQPNSPLHF. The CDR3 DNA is TGTGCCAGCAGTTACTCGGGACAGCCGAATTCACCCCTCCACTTT.

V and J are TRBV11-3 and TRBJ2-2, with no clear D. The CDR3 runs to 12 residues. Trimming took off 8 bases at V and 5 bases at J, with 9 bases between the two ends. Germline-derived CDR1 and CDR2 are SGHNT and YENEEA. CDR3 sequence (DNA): TGTGCCAGCCAAGGTTTTACCGGGGAGCTGTTTTTT. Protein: CASQGFTGELFF.

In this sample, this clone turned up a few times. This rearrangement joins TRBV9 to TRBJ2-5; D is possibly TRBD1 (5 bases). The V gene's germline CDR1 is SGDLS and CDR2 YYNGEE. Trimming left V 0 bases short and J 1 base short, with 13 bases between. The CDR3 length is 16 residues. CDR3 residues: CASSVAVRQSQETQYF. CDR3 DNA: TGTGCCAGCAGCGTAGCTGTCCGACAGTCCCAAGAGACCCAGTACTTC. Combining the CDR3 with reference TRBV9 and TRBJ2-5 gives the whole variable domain DSGVTQTPKHLITATGQRVTLRCSPRSGDLSVYWYQQSLDQGLQFLIQYYNGEERAKGNILERFSAQQFPDLHSELNLSSLELGDSALYFCASSVAVRQSQETQYFGPGTRLLVL.

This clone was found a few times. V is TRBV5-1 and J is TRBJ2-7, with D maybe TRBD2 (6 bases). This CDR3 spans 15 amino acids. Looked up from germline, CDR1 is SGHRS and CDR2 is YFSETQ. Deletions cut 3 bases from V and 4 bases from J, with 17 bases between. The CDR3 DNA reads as TGCGCCAGCAGCTCGGGACTTCTGGACTCTTACGAGCAGTACTTC. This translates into CASSSGLLDSYEQYF.

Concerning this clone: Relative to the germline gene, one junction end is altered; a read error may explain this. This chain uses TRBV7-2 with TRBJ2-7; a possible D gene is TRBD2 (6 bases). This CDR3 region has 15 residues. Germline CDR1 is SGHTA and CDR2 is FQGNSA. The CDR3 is CASSQGPAGAYEQYF. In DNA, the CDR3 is TGCGCCAGCAGCCAAGGTCCAGCGGGTGCCTACGAGCAGTACTTC.

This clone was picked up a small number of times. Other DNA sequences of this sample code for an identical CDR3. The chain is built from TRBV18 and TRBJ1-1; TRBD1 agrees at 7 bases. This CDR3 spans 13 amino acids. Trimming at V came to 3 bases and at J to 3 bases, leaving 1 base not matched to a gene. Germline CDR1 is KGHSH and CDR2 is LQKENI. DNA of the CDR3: TGTGCCAGCTCACCGGGGACAGACACTGAAGCTTTCTTT. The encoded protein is CASSPGTDTEAFF.

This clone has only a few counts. CDR3 DNA: TGTGCCAGCAGCTCTACCGGGACTGGCTACAATGAGCAGTTCTTC. Translating it yields CASSSTGTGYNEQFF. The chain combines TRBV5-6 with TRBJ2-1; D is possibly TRBD2 (6 bases). Germline CDR1 reads SGHDT; CDR2 reads YYEEEE. V gave up 3 bases and J gave up 3 bases, with 13 bases separating them. The CDR3 covers 15 residues.

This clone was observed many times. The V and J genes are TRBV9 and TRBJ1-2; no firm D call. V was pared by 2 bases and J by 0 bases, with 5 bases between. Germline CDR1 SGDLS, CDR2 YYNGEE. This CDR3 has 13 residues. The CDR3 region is CASSVSANYGYTF. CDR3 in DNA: TGTGCCAGCAGCGTTTCAGCTAACTATGGCTACACCTTC.

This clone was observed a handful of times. The CDR3 spells CASSLEVSYEAFF. In DNA, the CDR3 is TGTGCCAGCAGTTTGGAGGTCAGTTATGAAGCTTTCTTT. V is TRBV28 and J is TRBJ1-1, with no clear D. The CDR3 is made up of 13 amino acids. Germline V gene lookup returns CDR1 MDHEN and CDR2 SYDVKM. V shed 3 bases and J shed 7 bases, with 12 bases lying between them.

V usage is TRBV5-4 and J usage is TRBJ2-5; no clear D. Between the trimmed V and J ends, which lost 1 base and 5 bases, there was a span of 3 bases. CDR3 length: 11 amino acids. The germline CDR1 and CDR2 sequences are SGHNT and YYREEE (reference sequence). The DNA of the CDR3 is TGTGCCAGCAGCTTGACGGAGACCCAGTACTTC. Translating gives CASSLTETQYF.